A single sample gave rise to the 24 T cell receptor beta chains below, sequenced in a study of blood T cell repertoires in COVID-19. This table comes from immunoSEQ multiplex PCR, and its TCRdb copy is limited to in-frame clones, with some not included. The data contain some 230,000 clones, around 83% of them singletons. The sample was peripheral blood. The source of these receptors is a woman in her forties or fifties with acute or convalescent COVID-19.

The rearrangement joins TRBV9 to TRBJ1-3; 9 bases are a match to TRBD1. The V segment lost 3 bases and the J segment 4 bases; nucleotides outside the gene matches: 5. CDR1 SGDLS and CDR2 YYNGEE come from the germline V gene. The CDR3 sequence is 15 residues long. The CDR3 is CASSADRGAGNTIYF. The CDR3 DNA follows: TGTGCCAGCAGCGCGGACAGGGGAGCCGGAAACACCATATATTTT.

The V call is TRBV9, the J call TRBJ1-2, with D tentatively TRBD1 (5 bases). Trimming removed 3 bases at V and 5 bases at J, with 14 bases between. This CDR3 has 14 amino acids. Germline CDR1 reads SGDLS; CDR2 reads YYNGEE. CDR3 region: CASSGPGQIYGYTF. The DNA of the CDR3 is TGTGCCAGCAGCGGCCCCGGACAAATTTATGGCTACACCTTC.

V is TRBV6-2 or TRBV6-3 and J is TRBJ2-3, with TRBD2 identical over 8 bases. Germline assignment: CDR1 MNHEY and CDR2 SVGEGT. Unmatched junction bases numbered 4, after V lost 5 bases and J lost 6 bases. This CDR3 is built from 13 residues. CDR3 sequence (DNA): TGTGCCAGCAGTCGCGGGGGGATGGATACGCAGTATTTT. This codes for CASSRGGMDTQYF.

The CDR3 DNA reads as TGTGCCAGCAGCATCACGAGTTACGAGCAGTACTTC. It yields the protein CASSITSYEQYF. The chain uses TRBV7-9 and TRBJ2-7, with D unresolved. The germline V and J ends were trimmed by 5 bases and 4 bases, with 9 bases remaining between them. This CDR3 comprises 12 residues. Germline lookup yields CDR1 SEHNR and CDR2 FQNEAQ (reference sequence).

The V gene is TRBV28, the J gene TRBJ2-7; D unresolved. The CDR3 has 12 residues. Germline values: CDR1 MDHEN, CDR2 SYDVKM. The V end was cut by 7 bases, the J end by 5 bases, with 12 bases between. The CDR3 sequence: CASTAWADEQYF. Here the CDR3 DNA reads TGTGCCAGCACGGCGTGGGCTGACGAGCAGTACTTC.

This sequence joins TRBV19 and TRBJ2-3; 9 bases agree with TRBD2. Germline V gene sequence: CDR1 LNHDA, CDR2 SQIVND (reference sequence). J gave up 4 bases and V 6 bases, and 5 bases lay outside the gene matches. The CDR3 loop spans 14 amino acids. CDR3 protein: CASREGLAADTQYF. The CDR3 DNA reads as TGTGCCAGTAGGGAGGGACTAGCCGCAGATACGCAGTATTTT.

The CDR3 DNA reads as TGTGCCAGCAGCAGAGCTGAGGTTAGCAATCAGCCCCAGCATTTT. As protein: CASSRAEVSNQPQHF. The chain employs TRBV6-5 and TRBJ1-5; no reliable D call. The CDR3 contains 15 residues. The germline V and J ends were trimmed by 6 bases and 0 bases, with 12 bases remaining between them. Germline lookup yields CDR1 MNHEY and CDR2 SVGAGI.

The rearrangement uses TRBV9 and TRBJ2-3, with TRBD2 matching 12 bases. The CDR3 loop spans 16 amino acids. Germline loops: CDR1 SGDLS, CDR2 YYNGEE. The trim removed 0 bases at V and 2 bases at J, leaving 1 base unmatched. The CDR3 sequence: CASSVGLAGVTDTQYF. DNA for the CDR3: TGTGCCAGCAGCGTAGGACTAGCGGGAGTCACAGATACGCAGTATTTT.

There are a few counts of this clone. The V and J genes are TRBV2 and TRBJ1-1; TRBD1 aligns across 7 bases. This CDR3 has 12 residues. Germline V CDR1 and CDR2: SNHLY, FYNNEI. With V trimmed by 6 bases and J by 8 bases, 6 bases remained unmatched. The CDR3 reads CASSRDSVEAFF. CDR3 in DNA: TGTGCCAGCAGCCGGGACAGCGTCGAAGCTTTCTTT.

The chain has TRBV30 and TRBJ1-3; the match to TRBD1 covers 7 bases. The V gene's germline CDR1 is GTSNPN and CDR2 SVGIG (reference sequence). With V trimmed by 8 bases and J by 8 bases, 9 bases remained unmatched. This CDR3 has 12 residues. CDR3 nucleotides: TGTGCCCGGGGGCAGGGGGTAGACACCATATATTTT. It translates to CARGQGVDTIYF. The full variable domain, with the rest looked up from reference TRBV30 and TRBJ1-3, is SQTIHQWPATLVQPVGSPLSLECTVEGTSNPNLYWYRQAAGRGLQLLFYSVGIGQISSEVPQNLSASRPQDRQFILSSKKLLLSDSGFYLCARGQGVDTIYFGEGSWLTVV.

This clone has more than one count but fewer than ten. J is TRBJ1-6 and V is TRBV5-8; unclear D gene. V lost 2 bases and J lost 15, with 6 bases in between. Germline values: CDR1 SGHTS, CDR2 YDEGEE. The CDR3 runs to 10 residues. The CDR3 region has the DNA TGTGCCAGCAGCTTTTTCGGCCTCCACTTT. This gives the protein CASSFFGLHF. Full variable domain (rest looked up from reference TRBV5-8 and TRBJ1-6): EAGVTQSPTHLIKTRGQQATLRCSPISGHTSVYWYQQALGLGLQFLLWYDEGEERNRGNFPPRFSGRQFPNYSSELNVNALELEDSALYLCASSFFGLHFGNGTRLTVT.

The V gene is TRBV11-2, the J gene TRBJ1-2; 7 nucleotides line up with TRBD1. The CDR3 runs to 15 residues. Germline lookup yields CDR1 SGHAT and CDR2 FQNNGV. V lost 4 bases, J lost 3 bases, and 8 bases stayed unmatched. The CDR3 here is CASSSRPGTDYGYTF. DNA of the CDR3: TGTGCCAGCAGCTCCCGTCCCGGGACAGACTATGGCTACACCTTC.

V and J are TRBV27 and TRBJ2-3; D may be TRBD2 (6 bases). The CDR3 runs 11 residues. Looked up from germline, CDR1 is MNHEY and CDR2 is SMNVEV (reference sequence). Trimming stripped 9 bases from V and 6 bases from J, with 10 bases between. CDR3 coding DNA: TGTGCCAGTCATGGGGGGGATACGCAGTATTTT. Translated, it gives CASHGGDTQYF.

This CDR3 is CASSFSGTLRRGEQFF. The CDR3 nucleotides read TGTGCCAGCAGCTTTTCCGGGACACTTCGACGGGGTGAGCAGTTCTTC. This rearrangement joins TRBV11-3 to TRBJ2-1; D is possibly TRBD1 (6 bases). Germline CDR1 reads SGHNT; CDR2 reads YENEEA. The CDR3 length is 16 residues. Trimming shortened V by 3 bases and J by 9 bases, and 21 bases separated the two germline ends.

The CDR3 bases are TGTGCCAGCAGTAGCGCAGCGGTTAGGGTCGATACGCAGTATTTT. As protein: CASSSAAVRVDTQYF. This chain joins TRBV28 and TRBJ2-3; D is possibly TRBD2 (5 bases). Between the trimmed V and J ends, which lost 5 bases and 6 bases, there was a span of 18 bases. The CDR3 runs to 15 residues. CDR1 and CDR2 from the germline V gene are MDHEN and SYDVKM.

The chain's CDR3 is CAIKRSGTANYGYTF. CDR3 DNA sequence: TGTGCCATCAAGAGGTCCGGGACAGCTAACTATGGCTACACCTTC. The genes are TRBV10-3 and TRBJ1-2; 7 positions agree with TRBD1. This CDR3 comprises 15 residues. V lost 7 bases and J lost 0; bases outside the gene matches: 8. CDR1 is ENHRY and CDR2 is SYGVKD in the germline V gene.

This clone occurred a few times. The chain carries TRBV3-1 (or the pseudogene TRBV3-2) and TRBJ1-2; weak D call: TRBD1 (5 bases). This CDR3 contains 14 residues. V lost 3 bases and J lost 2, with 10 bases in between. Per the germline V gene, CDR1 is LGHDT and CDR2 is YNNKEL (reference sequence). As DNA, the CDR3 is TGTGCCAGCAGCCAGTATCAGGGAAACTATGGCTACACCTTC. Amino acids: CASSQYQGNYGYTF.

The chain couples TRBV3-1 (or the pseudogene TRBV3-2) to TRBJ2-3; TRBD2 aligns across 8 bases. Per germline, CDR1 LGHDT and CDR2 YNNKEL (reference sequence). The CDR3 totals 13 residues. Trimming took 2 bases from V and 6 from J; bases not matched to a gene: 1. In nucleotides, the CDR3 is TGTGCCAGCAGCCAATTAGCGGGGGATACGCAGTATTTT. Protein product: CASSQLAGDTQYF.

A remark on this clone: One end of the junction is discordant with germline, which a read error may explain. J is TRBJ1-5 and V is TRBV10-3; TRBD1 matches 7 bases. This CDR3 has 14 amino acids. In germline, CDR1 is ENHRY, CDR2 SYGVKD. The CDR3 DNA reads TGTGCCAGCAGTACAGGGGATAGCAATCAGCCCCAGCATTTT. Translation gives CASSTGDSNQPQHF.

The gene calls are TRBV11-2 and TRBJ2-7; TRBD2 matches 10 bases. CDR1 is SGHAT, CDR2 FQNNGV, per germline. The trim removed 6 bases at V and 6 bases at J, leaving 8 bases unmatched. The CDR3 loop spans 14 amino acids. CDR3 coding DNA: TGTGCCAGCAGTAGCGGGGGGAAATATCGCGAGCAGTACTTC. Translating gives CASSSGGKYREQYF.

This chain connects TRBV11-2 to TRBJ2-7; no clear D gene. Per the germline V gene, CDR1 is SGHAT and CDR2 is FQNNGV. The CDR3 runs to 14 residues. The V end lost 4 bases, the J end lost 2 bases, and 12 bases lay between the germline ends. In DNA, the CDR3 is TGTGCCAGCAGCTCCCTCCGACATCCCTACGAGCAGTACTTC. Translation gives CASSSLRHPYEQYF.

This chain links TRBV2 with TRBJ2-2; D possibly corresponds to TRBD2 (6 bases). Trimming removed 5 bases from V and 3 bases from J, with 13 bases in between. The CDR3 has 15 amino acids. In germline, CDR1 is SNHLY, CDR2 FYNNEI. CDR3 loop: CASSTGTSDTGELFF. The CDR3, as DNA: TGTGCCAGCAGTACCGGGACTTCGGACACCGGGGAGCTGTTTTTT.

The chain carries TRBV4-2 and TRBJ1-1, with unresolved D. The CDR3 length is 14 residues. Trimming stripped 2 bases from V and 3 bases from J, with 10 bases between. Germline V lookup: CDR1 LGHNA, CDR2 YNFKEQ. CDR3 DNA: TGTGCCAGCAGCCAACCGGGATGGGACACTGAAGCTTTCTTT. The encoded protein is CASSQPGWDTEAFF.

The chain recombines TRBV5-4 with TRBJ2-3; D is unclear. V shed 3 bases and J shed 4 bases, with 6 bases lying between them. The germline V gene has CDR1 SGHNT and CDR2 YYREEE (reference sequence). This CDR3 is 12 amino acids long. The chain's CDR3 is CASSSDADTQYF. CDR3 in DNA: TGTGCCAGCAGCTCAGATGCAGATACGCAGTATTTT.